This is a list of T cell receptor beta chains from one sample in a study of type 1 regulatory T cells. Their antigen targets remain unknown. TCRdb re-analysed the reads in MiXCR, keeping a single row per CDR3 protein. The sample lists approximately 42,000 distinct CDR3 sequences, 12% seen once, with roughly 8% in the top ten. Sequenced sample: cultured non-Tr1 T cells, either the whole culture or a sorted T cell fraction (not recorded which). These TCRs come from a human donor in good health. The CDR3 runs from the conserved cysteine through the conserved F or W. Fields, in order: D gene, clone size, J gene, V gene, CDR3 protein, CDR3 DNA. D genes are given only for firm matches. Size is stated for part of the rows, as once, few or many counts, or as a class when the clone is expanded.

d_call: TRBD2
clone_size: -
j_call: TRBJ2-3
v_call: TRBV7-2
cdr3_aa: CASTWAGGPIDTQYF
cdr3_nt: TGTGCCTCGACTTGGGCGGGAGGGCCAATAGATACGCAGTATTTT

d_call: -
clone_size: few
j_call: TRBJ2-6
v_call: TRBV7-2
cdr3_aa: CASSLDAGANVLTF
cdr3_nt: TGTGCCAGCAGCTTAGATGCCGGGGCCAACGTCCTGACTTTC

d_call: -
clone_size: many
j_call: TRBJ1-2
v_call: TRBV12-3/TRBV12-4
cdr3_aa: CASSSPGGGSGYTF
cdr3_nt: TGTGCCAGCAGCAGCCCCGGGGGCGGCTCTGGCTACACCTTC

d_call: TRBD1
clone_size: few
j_call: TRBJ2-7
v_call: TRBV19
cdr3_aa: CATELNRDRGSNF
cdr3_nt: TGTGCCACTGAGCTCAACCGGGACAGGGGCTCGAACTTC

d_call: -
clone_size: few
j_call: TRBJ2-4
v_call: TRBV6-1
cdr3_aa: CASSESSHSLAKNIQYF
cdr3_nt: TGTGCCAGCAGTGAAAGTTCGCACAGCCTAGCCAAAAACATTCAGTACTTC

d_call: TRBD2
clone_size: few
j_call: TRBJ2-3
v_call: TRBV20-1
cdr3_aa: CSREGLAEGGDTQYF
cdr3_nt: TGCAGTCGGGAAGGACTAGCTGAAGGGGGAGATACGCAGTATTTT

d_call: -
clone_size: few
j_call: TRBJ1-5
v_call: TRBV30
cdr3_aa: CAWSPDGGNQPQHF
cdr3_nt: TGTGCCTGGAGCCCCGACGGCGGCAATCAGCCCCAGCATTTT

d_call: -
clone_size: many
j_call: TRBJ1-1
v_call: TRBV7-9
cdr3_aa: CASSLAGVRTEAFF
cdr3_nt: TGTGCCAGCAGCTTAGCTGGCGTTCGCACTGAAGCTTTCTTT

d_call: -
clone_size: many
j_call: TRBJ1-1
v_call: TRBV6-5
cdr3_aa: CASSLNQGQGTEAFF
cdr3_nt: TGTGCCAGCAGTTTGAACCAGGGGCAAGGCACTGAAGCTTTCTTT

d_call: TRBD2
clone_size: few
j_call: TRBJ2-1
v_call: TRBV7-9
cdr3_aa: CASSSPLARTDNEQFF
cdr3_nt: TGTGCCAGCAGCTCCCCACTAGCGCGAACCGACAATGAGCAGTTCTTC

d_call: TRBD2
clone_size: many
j_call: TRBJ2-7
v_call: TRBV18
cdr3_aa: CASSPRRLAGGRFAEQYF
cdr3_nt: TGTGCCAGCTCACCACGTAGACTAGCGGGAGGGCGATTCGCCGAGCAGTACTTC

d_call: -
clone_size: medium-sized
j_call: TRBJ2-7
v_call: TRBV5-1
cdr3_aa: CASSLGYRLNEQYF
cdr3_nt: TGCGCCAGCAGCTTGGGGTACAGGCTAAACGAGCAGTACTTC

d_call: -
clone_size: few
j_call: TRBJ1-5
v_call: TRBV27
cdr3_aa: CASSSLAGHNNQPQHF
cdr3_nt: TGTGCCAGCAGCTCCCTAGCGGGGCATAACAATCAGCCCCAGCATTTT

d_call: -
clone_size: few
j_call: TRBJ1-1
v_call: TRBV5-1
cdr3_aa: CASSFNGNTEAFF
cdr3_nt: TGCGCCAGCAGCTTTAATGGGAACACTGAAGCTTTCTTT

d_call: -
clone_size: many
j_call: TRBJ2-3
v_call: TRBV20-1
cdr3_aa: CSARDIGLGTQYF
cdr3_nt: TGCAGTGCTAGAGATATCGGCCTCGGAACGCAGTATTTT

d_call: -
clone_size: -
j_call: TRBJ2-1
v_call: TRBV5-1
cdr3_aa: CASSMPDLAYNEQFF
cdr3_nt: TGCGCCAGCAGCATGCCCGACCTTGCCTACAATGAGCAGTTCTTC

d_call: -
clone_size: many
j_call: TRBJ1-2
v_call: TRBV7-2
cdr3_aa: CASSFTDKTIKGYTF
cdr3_nt: TGTGCCAGCAGCTTCACTGACAAAACGATCAAGGGCTACACCTTC

d_call: -
clone_size: few
j_call: TRBJ2-5
v_call: TRBV18
cdr3_aa: CASSQGLGETQYF
cdr3_nt: TGTGCCAGCTCACAGGGGCTTGGTGAGACCCAGTACTTC

d_call: -
clone_size: few
j_call: TRBJ2-5
v_call: TRBV19
cdr3_aa: CASSMGDKQETQYF
cdr3_nt: TGTGCCAGTAGTATGGGGGACAAACAAGAGACCCAGTACTTC

d_call: -
clone_size: few
j_call: TRBJ1-5
v_call: TRBV7-9
cdr3_aa: CASNYSKGGNNQPQHF
cdr3_nt: TGTGCCAGCAACTACTCGAAGGGGGGGAACAATCAGCCCCAGCATTTT

d_call: TRBD1
clone_size: many
j_call: TRBJ2-7
v_call: TRBV27
cdr3_aa: CASSRQGSSYEQYF
cdr3_nt: TGTGCCAGCAGTCGACAGGGGAGCTCCTACGAGCAGTACTTC

d_call: -
clone_size: -
j_call: TRBJ1-3
v_call: TRBV29-1
cdr3_aa: CSVEIGGNTIYF
cdr3_nt: TGCAGCGTTGAAATAGGTGGAAACACCATATATTTT

d_call: TRBD1
clone_size: -
j_call: TRBJ2-5
v_call: TRBV5-4
cdr3_aa: CASSSPGTGGLETQYF
cdr3_nt: TGTGCCAGCAGCTCCCCCGGGACAGGGGGCTTAGAGACCCAGTACTTC

d_call: -
clone_size: -
j_call: TRBJ2-1
v_call: TRBV5-1
cdr3_aa: CASSLGDRYNEQFF
cdr3_nt: TGCGCCAGCAGCTTGGGAGACAGATACAATGAGCAGTTCTTC

d_call: -
clone_size: many
j_call: TRBJ1-4
v_call: TRBV10-3
cdr3_aa: CAIRQPPNEKLFF
cdr3_nt: TGTGCCATCAGACAGCCTCCTAATGAAAAACTGTTTTTT

d_call: -
clone_size: many
j_call: TRBJ2-5
v_call: TRBV7-2
cdr3_aa: CASSLVRAETQYF
cdr3_nt: TGTGCCAGCAGCTTAGTTCGTGCAGAGACCCAGTACTTC

d_call: -
clone_size: many
j_call: TRBJ1-2
v_call: TRBV27
cdr3_aa: CASSFSFQTMGYTF
cdr3_nt: TGTGCCAGCAGTTTCTCTTTCCAGACAATGGGCTACACCTTC

d_call: TRBD1
clone_size: many
j_call: TRBJ1-2
v_call: TRBV3-1
cdr3_aa: CASSHRGNNYGYTF
cdr3_nt: TGTGCCAGCAGCCACAGGGGGAATAACTATGGCTACACCTTC

d_call: -
clone_size: -
j_call: TRBJ2-5
v_call: TRBV7-2
cdr3_aa: CASSPPGQRETQYF
cdr3_nt: TGTGCCAGCAGCCCCCCAGGGCAGCGAGAGACCCAGTACTTC

d_call: -
clone_size: many
j_call: TRBJ2-5
v_call: TRBV20-1
cdr3_aa: CSASHAQYGYF
cdr3_nt: TGCAGTGCTAGTCACGCGCAGTACGGGTACTTC

d_call: TRBD2
clone_size: few
j_call: TRBJ2-3
v_call: TRBV20-1
cdr3_aa: CSAFPSGRAFTDTQYF
cdr3_nt: TGCAGTGCTTTCCCTAGCGGGAGGGCCTTTACAGATACGCAGTATTTT

d_call: -
clone_size: many
j_call: TRBJ1-6
v_call: TRBV27
cdr3_aa: CASKGREINSPLHF
cdr3_nt: TGTGCCAGCAAGGGCCGGGAGATTAATTCACCCCTCCACTTT

d_call: -
clone_size: few
j_call: TRBJ1-1
v_call: TRBV7-8
cdr3_aa: CASSLVGGTGTEAFF
cdr3_nt: TGTGCCAGCAGCTTAGTTGGGGGCACTGGGACTGAAGCTTTCTTT

d_call: TRBD1
clone_size: -
j_call: TRBJ1-1
v_call: TRBV12-3/TRBV12-4
cdr3_aa: CASSETGTENTEAFF
cdr3_nt: TGTGCCAGCAGCGAAACCGGGACAGAGAACACTGAAGCTTTCTTT

d_call: -
clone_size: many
j_call: TRBJ2-1
v_call: TRBV12-3/TRBV12-4
cdr3_aa: CASSLEGTYNEQFF
cdr3_nt: TGTGCCAGCAGTTTAGAGGGGACCTACAATGAGCAGTTCTTC

d_call: -
clone_size: -
j_call: TRBJ1-3
v_call: TRBV19
cdr3_aa: CASRNRGEENTIYF
cdr3_nt: TGTGCCAGTCGCAACCGAGGTGAAGAAAACACCATATATTTT

d_call: -
clone_size: -
j_call: TRBJ2-7
v_call: TRBV29-1
cdr3_aa: CSVVTVQPYEQYF
cdr3_nt: TGCAGCGTTGTTACGGTCCAACCCTACGAGCAGTACTTC

d_call: TRBD1
clone_size: -
j_call: TRBJ2-2
v_call: TRBV6-1
cdr3_aa: CASSGDRVAVELFF
cdr3_nt: TGTGCCAGCAGTGGGGACAGGGTAGCCGTGGAGCTGTTTTTT

d_call: -
clone_size: few
j_call: TRBJ2-3
v_call: TRBV19
cdr3_aa: CASTRSSPTDTQYF
cdr3_nt: TGTGCCAGTACTCGATCTAGCCCCACAGATACGCAGTATTTT

d_call: TRBD1
clone_size: few
j_call: TRBJ2-5
v_call: TRBV10-3
cdr3_aa: CAIRKQGAGETQYF
cdr3_nt: TGTGCCATCAGGAAACAGGGGGCAGGAGAGACCCAGTACTTC

d_call: -
clone_size: many
j_call: TRBJ2-5
v_call: TRBV27
cdr3_aa: CASSLSGGQETQYF
cdr3_nt: TGTGCCAGCAGTTTATCGGGGGGACAGGAGACCCAGTACTTC

d_call: -
clone_size: few
j_call: TRBJ2-4
v_call: TRBV20-1
cdr3_aa: CSARDSQLAKNIQYF
cdr3_nt: TGCAGTGCTAGAGACAGCCAGTTAGCCAAAAACATTCAGTACTTC

d_call: TRBD2
clone_size: few
j_call: TRBJ2-1
v_call: TRBV15
cdr3_aa: CATSREFTAGANEQFF
cdr3_nt: TGTGCCACCAGCAGAGAATTCACCGCGGGAGCAAATGAGCAGTTCTTC

d_call: TRBD1
clone_size: few
j_call: TRBJ1-2
v_call: TRBV28
cdr3_aa: CASSLPDHRGGYTF
cdr3_nt: TGTGCCAGCAGTTTACCGGACCACAGGGGTGGCTACACCTTC

d_call: TRBD1
clone_size: many
j_call: TRBJ1-1
v_call: TRBV6-1
cdr3_aa: CAHTPGQGLMNTEAFF
cdr3_nt: TGTGCCCACACACCGGGACAGGGTCTTATGAACACTGAAGCTTTCTTT

d_call: TRBD2
clone_size: few
j_call: TRBJ2-2
v_call: TRBV5-1
cdr3_aa: CASRSGTSYTGELFF
cdr3_nt: TGCGCCAGCAGGTCCGGGACTAGCTACACCGGGGAGCTGTTTTTT

d_call: TRBD2
clone_size: -
j_call: TRBJ2-2
v_call: TRBV15
cdr3_aa: CATGSGGRNTGELFF
cdr3_nt: TGTGCCACCGGCTCGGGCGGGAGGAACACCGGGGAGCTGTTTTTT

d_call: TRBD2
clone_size: many
j_call: TRBJ2-3
v_call: TRBV6-2/TRBV6-3
cdr3_aa: CASSYGTSGRYTDTQYF
cdr3_nt: TGTGCCAGCAGTTACGGGACTAGCGGGAGGTACACAGATACGCAGTATTTT

d_call: TRBD2
clone_size: -
j_call: TRBJ2-5
v_call: TRBV27
cdr3_aa: CASSLGLAGVETQYF
cdr3_nt: TGTGCCAGCAGTTTAGGGCTAGCGGGAGTCGAGACCCAGTACTTC

d_call: -
clone_size: -
j_call: TRBJ1-1
v_call: TRBV19
cdr3_aa: CASSIDRRAGTEAFF
cdr3_nt: TGTGCCAGTAGTATAGATCGCAGGGCGGGAACTGAAGCTTTCTTT

d_call: TRBD2
clone_size: -
j_call: TRBJ2-2
v_call: TRBV7-2
cdr3_aa: CASRRLAGGGELFF
cdr3_nt: TGTGCCAGCAGGCGACTAGCGGGAGGCGGGGAGCTGTTTTTT

d_call: TRBD2
clone_size: -
j_call: TRBJ2-3
v_call: TRBV28
cdr3_aa: CASSPPAGIHPSTDTQYF
cdr3_nt: TGTGCCAGCAGTCCCCCAGCGGGAATCCACCCTAGCACAGATACGCAGTATTTT

d_call: TRBD1
clone_size: many
j_call: TRBJ1-1
v_call: TRBV5-1
cdr3_aa: CASSSGQGVNTEAFF
cdr3_nt: TGCGCCAGCAGCTCCGGACAGGGGGTGAACACTGAAGCTTTCTTT

d_call: -
clone_size: many
j_call: TRBJ2-1
v_call: TRBV5-1
cdr3_aa: CASSLAEGLEQFF
cdr3_nt: TGCGCCAGCAGCTTGGCCGAGGGGCTTGAGCAGTTCTTC

d_call: -
clone_size: -
j_call: TRBJ2-5
v_call: TRBV5-1
cdr3_aa: CASSPLGGQETQYF
cdr3_nt: TGCGCCAGCAGCCCCCTGGGGGGGCAGGAGACCCAGTACTTC

d_call: TRBD2
clone_size: many
j_call: TRBJ2-2
v_call: TRBV20-1
cdr3_aa: CSAVLAGGQNGELFF
cdr3_nt: TGCAGTGCTGTTCTAGCGGGAGGACAGAACGGGGAGCTGTTTTTT